The sequence of this T cell receptor (beta chain) was determined in a study of blood T cell repertoires in COVID-19. Across the study: COVID-19 samples, acute and convalescent, were from the United States, Italy and Spain.

The germline V and J ends were trimmed by 4 bases and 6 bases, with 10 bases remaining between them. CDR3 length equals 13 residues. The germline CDR1 and CDR2 sequences are SGHTA and FQGTGA. Authors' analysis steps: Amplified reference gene primers provided the basis for estimating nucleated cell counts. TCRdb keeps only in-frame clones here, not all; method: immunoSEQ multiplex PCR. D and trimming come from the DNA, and the V and J calls and clone size come from that table. The data contain 400,000 to 450,000 clones, roughly 88% of them singletons. Those enrolled, adults aged 18 to 89 years, came from 25 or so US areas.

The sequence was collected from a man between 18 and 35 years old who had recovered from COVID-19. The sample consisted of PBMCs or T cells enriched from blood (not recorded which). V gene TRBV7-3 combines with J gene TRBJ2-1; weak D call: TRBD1 (5 bases). CDR3 amino acids: CASSSQGVNEQFF. In DNA, the CDR3 is TGTGCCAGCAGCTCCCAGGGTGTCAATGAGCAGTTCTTC.